These 7 T cell receptor beta chains were sequenced from one sample in a study of T cells after yellow fever vaccination. TCRdb itself ran the 5' RACE reads through MiXCR, one entry per CDR3 protein. This table holds around 600,000 distinct CDR3 sequences, 12% found once. The sample consisted of PBMCs, taken on the day of the yellow fever booster vaccination. All receptors come from a man aged 30 to 39 who received the YFV17D yellow fever vaccine.

The J gene is TRBJ1-1, the V gene TRBV5-1, with D possibly matching TRBD1 (5 bases). This CDR3 is built from 12 residues. Germline V gene sequence: CDR1 SGHRS, CDR2 YFSETQ. V lost 9 bases and J 6 bases, leaving 15 bases between the germline ends. The CDR3 bases are TGCGCCACCCGAGAAGGGGAAGCTGAAGCTTTCTTT. Protein product: CATREGEAEAFF. Supplemented by reference TRBV5-1 and TRBJ1-1, the full variable domain reads KAGVTQTPRYLIKTRGQQVTLSCSPISGHRSVSWYQQTPGQGLQFLFEYFSETQRNKGNFPGRFSGRQFSNSRSEMNVSTLELGDSALYLCATREGEAEAFFGQGTRLTVV.

The CDR3 loop reads CASRGPLHF. Written as DNA, the CDR3 is TGCGCCAGCAGGGGTCCCCTCCACTTT. This chain joins TRBV4-1 and TRBJ1-6; D not certain. The CDR3 runs 9 residues. Per the germline V gene, CDR1 is MGHRA and CDR2 is YSYEKL. V lost 6 bases and J lost 13, with 4 bases in between.

J is TRBJ1-5 and V is TRBV12-3 or TRBV12-4; weak D call: TRBD1 (5 bases). The CDR3 has 15 amino acids. The germline V and J ends were trimmed by 6 bases and 6 bases, with 18 bases remaining between them. CDR3 coding DNA: TGTGCCAGCAGCCCGACGGGGGGTTCGGGTCAGCCCCAGCATTTT. This translates into CASSPTGGSGQPQHF.

This clonotype occurred a few times. The chain recombines TRBV6-1 with TRBJ2-2, with 8 bases fitting TRBD2. CDR3 length: 15 amino acids. V lost 7 bases to trimming and J lost 2 bases; unmatched junction nucleotides: 6. The germline V gene encodes CDR1 MNHNS and CDR2 SASEGT. The CDR3 DNA sequence: TGTGCCAGCACGGGGGGGGCTTTAAACACCGGGGAGCTGTTTTTT. It codes for CASTGGALNTGELFF.

A few counts support this clonotype. The chain employs TRBV9 and TRBJ2-2; D might be TRBD1 or TRBD2, each matching 7 bases. Germline CDR1 SGDLS, CDR2 YYNGEE. V lost 10 bases and J lost 6, with 22 bases in between. The CDR3 runs 15 residues. The CDR3 sequence: CARPRGEGLSGELFF. The DNA of the CDR3 is TGTGCCCGCCCCAGGGGGGAGGGCCTGTCCGGGGAGCTGTTTTTT.

This clonotype has more than one count but fewer than ten. The chain combines TRBV7-8 with TRBJ2-7; TRBD1 is a possible D gene (6 bases). The CDR3 runs 15 residues. CDR1 is SGHVS, CDR2 FQNEAQ, per germline. The V end was cut by 2 bases, the J end by 2 bases, with 13 bases between. CDR3 nucleotide sequence: TGTGCCAGCAGCTTAACTTTGACAGGTACCTACGAGCAGTACTTC. It codes for CASSLTLTGTYEQYF.

A few counts support this clonotype. This sequence joins TRBV3-1 and TRBJ2-7; 10 positions match TRBD1. The CDR3 covers 16 residues. V lost 4 bases and J lost 3; bases outside the gene matches: 9. Germline CDR1 is LGHDT and CDR2 is YNNKEL (reference sequence). CDR3 protein: CASSRRQGAIGYEQYF. CDR3 sequence (DNA): TGTGCCAGCAGCCGGAGACAGGGGGCGATTGGCTACGAGCAGTACTTC.